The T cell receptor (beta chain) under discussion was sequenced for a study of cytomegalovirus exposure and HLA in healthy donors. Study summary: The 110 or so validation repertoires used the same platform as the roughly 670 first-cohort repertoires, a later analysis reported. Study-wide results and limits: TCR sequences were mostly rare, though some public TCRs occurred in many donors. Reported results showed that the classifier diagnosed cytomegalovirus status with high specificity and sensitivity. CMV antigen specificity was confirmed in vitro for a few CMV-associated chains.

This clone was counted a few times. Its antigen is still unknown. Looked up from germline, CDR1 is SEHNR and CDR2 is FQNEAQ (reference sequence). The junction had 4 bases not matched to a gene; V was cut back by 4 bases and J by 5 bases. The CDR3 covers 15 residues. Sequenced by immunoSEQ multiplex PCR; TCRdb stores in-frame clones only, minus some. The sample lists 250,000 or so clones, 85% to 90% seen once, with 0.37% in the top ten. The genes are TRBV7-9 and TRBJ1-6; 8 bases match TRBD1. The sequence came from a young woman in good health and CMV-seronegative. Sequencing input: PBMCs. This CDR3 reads CASSSPGGNNSPLHF. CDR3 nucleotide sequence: TGTGCCAGCAGCTCCCCAGGGGGCAATAATTCACCCCTCCACTTT. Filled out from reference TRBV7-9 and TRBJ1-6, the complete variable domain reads DTGVSQNPRHKITKRGQNVTFRCDPISEHNRLYWYRQTLGQGPEFLTYFQNEAQLEKSRLLSDRFSAERPKGSFSTLEIQRTEQGDSAMYLCASSSPGGNNSPLHFGNGTRLTVT.